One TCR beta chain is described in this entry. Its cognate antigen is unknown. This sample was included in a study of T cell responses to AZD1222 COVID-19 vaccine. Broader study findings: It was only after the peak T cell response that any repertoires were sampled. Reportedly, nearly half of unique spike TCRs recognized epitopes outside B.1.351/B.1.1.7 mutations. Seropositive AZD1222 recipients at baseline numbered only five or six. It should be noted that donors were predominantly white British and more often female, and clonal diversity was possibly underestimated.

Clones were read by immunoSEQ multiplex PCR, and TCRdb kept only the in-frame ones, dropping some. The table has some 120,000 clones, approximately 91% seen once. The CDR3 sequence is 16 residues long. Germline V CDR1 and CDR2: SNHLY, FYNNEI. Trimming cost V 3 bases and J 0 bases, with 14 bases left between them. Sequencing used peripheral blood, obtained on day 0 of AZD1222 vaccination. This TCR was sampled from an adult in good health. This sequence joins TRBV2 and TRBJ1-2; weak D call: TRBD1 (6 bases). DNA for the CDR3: TGTGCCAGCAGTGATTATTCGGGGGGCGCTAACTATGGCTACACCTTC. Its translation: CASSDYSGGANYGYTF. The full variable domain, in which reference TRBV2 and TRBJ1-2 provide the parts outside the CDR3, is EPEVTQTPSHQVTQMGQEVILRCVPISNHLYFYWYRQILGQKVEFLVSFYNNEISEKSEIFDDQFSVERPDGSNFTLKIRSTKLEDSAMYFCASSDYSGGANYGYTFGSGTRLTVV.